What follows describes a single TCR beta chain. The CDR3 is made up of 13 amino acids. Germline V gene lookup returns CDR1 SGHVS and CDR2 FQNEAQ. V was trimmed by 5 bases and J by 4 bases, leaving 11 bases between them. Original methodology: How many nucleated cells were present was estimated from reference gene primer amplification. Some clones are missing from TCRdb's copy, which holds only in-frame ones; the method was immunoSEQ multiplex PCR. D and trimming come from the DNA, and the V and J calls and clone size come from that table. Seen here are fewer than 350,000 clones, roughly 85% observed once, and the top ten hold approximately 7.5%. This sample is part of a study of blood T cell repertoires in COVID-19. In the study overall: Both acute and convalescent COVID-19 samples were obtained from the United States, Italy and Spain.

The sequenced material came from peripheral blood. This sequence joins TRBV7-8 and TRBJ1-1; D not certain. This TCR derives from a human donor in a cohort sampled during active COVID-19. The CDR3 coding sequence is TGTGCCAGCAGCGATCGAAGGAGCACTGAAGCTTTCTTT. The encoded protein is CASSDRRSTEAFF.